The sequence of this T cell receptor (beta chain) was determined in a study of cytomegalovirus exposure and HLA in healthy donors. Study outcomes and limitations: In a later analysis, an Asian-associated ancestry cluster reportedly showed fewer N-insertions than the approximately 640-donor mean. Later analysis identified several of the most significant clusters that appeared linked to common viral pathogens.

CDR1 and CDR2 (germline): SGHRS, YFSETQ. The CDR3 loop spans 14 amino acids. V shed 7 bases and J 2 bases; nucleotides not matched to a gene: 7. Everyone who donated was a healthy bone marrow donor. The study ran its PCR with 60 Vbeta and 13 Jbeta primers. TCRdb's table, derived via immunoSEQ multiplex PCR, lists solely in-frame clones and lacks some. The table includes 150,000 or so clones, approximately 80% detected once. With respect to this clone: Its cognate antigen is unknown.

The sample comprised PBMCs. V usage is TRBV5-1 and J usage is TRBJ2-3; TRBD2 agrees at 7 bases. The sequence derives from a man aged 30-40 years in good health and CMV-seropositive. Here the CDR3 reads CASAEAGLTDTQYF. CDR3 DNA: TGCGCCAGCGCTGAAGCGGGACTCACAGATACGCAGTATTTT.